The 10 T cell receptor beta chains reported below all come from one sample, sequenced in a study of T-cell reconstitution after alpha-beta-depleted transplantation in children. Library preparation (for TCRbeta) was performed with unique molecular identifiers. One entry per CDR3 protein results from TCRdb running MiXCR on the PCR reads. The table shows around 700,000 distinct CDR3 sequences, with under 15% occurring only once. Material: PBMCs, obtained before TCRalphabeta/CD19-depleted stem cell transplant. These TCRs come from a girl aged 2-10 years with congenital amegakaryocytic thrombocytopenia, due to receive a stem cell transplant.

The gene calls are TRBV15 and TRBJ2-1, with 10 bases fitting TRBD2. V was clipped by 8 bases and J by 9 bases; unmatched bases: 10. CDR1 and CDR2 (germline): LNHNV, YYDKDF (reference sequence). The CDR3 is made up of 14 amino acids. The CDR3 sequence is CATDRIAGGPEQFF. CDR3 nucleotides: TGTGCCACCGACCGGATAGCGGGGGGCCCTGAGCAGTTCTTC.

About this clonotype itself: One end of the junction varies from germline; a read error may be responsible. The chain employs TRBV27 and TRBJ2-7; TRBD2 matches 7 bases. This CDR3 has 16 amino acids. Germline values: CDR1 MNHEY, CDR2 SMNVEV (reference sequence). The CDR3: CASSLSVAGSAYEQYF. The CDR3 DNA is TGTGCCAGCAGTCTATCCGTAGCGGGTAGTGCCTACGAGCAGTACTTC.

This clonotype was counted ten times or more. V usage is TRBV5-1 and J usage is TRBJ2-7; 14 bases fit TRBD2. Germline loops: CDR1 SGHRS, CDR2 YFSETQ. The CDR3 spans 17 residues. J lost 0 bases, V lost 4 bases, and 6 bases had no gene match. CDR3 coding DNA: TGCGCCAGCAGCGGGGGACTAGCGGGAGAGTCCTCCTACGAGCAGTACTTC. Its protein product is CASSGGLAGESSYEQYF.

This clonotype appeared many times. The V gene is TRBV6-1, the J gene TRBJ2-1; 11 bases map to TRBD1. Germline V gene lookup returns CDR1 MNHNS and CDR2 SASEGT. This CDR3 is 16 amino acids long. V lost 2 bases and J lost 7; bases outside the gene matches: 7. The CDR3: CASSEIGQGAGNEQFF. The DNA for the CDR3 is TGTGCCAGCAGTGAAATCGGACAGGGGGCCGGTAATGAGCAGTTCTTC.

This clonotype was counted ten times or more. The rearrangement links TRBV6-1 to TRBJ2-1; D might be TRBD2 (6 bases). This CDR3 contains 17 residues. The V end lost 6 bases, the J end lost 5 bases, and 23 bases lay between the germline ends. Germline CDR1 MNHNS, CDR2 SASEGT. Written as DNA, the CDR3 is TGTGCCAGCAGCGCCATGCCCCGGGACTTCAAGAACAATGAGCAGTTCTTC. It encodes CASSAMPRDFKNNEQFF.

This clonotype has at least ten counts. V and J are TRBV20-1 and TRBJ2-3; D is unresolved. Germline V gene data show CDR1 as DFQATT and CDR2 as SNEGSKA (reference sequence). Trimming pared 6 bases from V and 0 bases from J, leaving 10 bases between. This CDR3 comprises 13 residues. The CDR3 is CSARRRSTDTQYF. CDR3 in DNA: TGCAGTGCCAGACGGCGAAGCACAGATACGCAGTATTTT.

The chain employs TRBV29-1 and TRBJ2-7; no clear D gene. Trimming cost V 0 bases and J 0 bases, with 9 bases left between them. The CDR3 contains 14 residues. Germline lookup yields CDR1 SQVTM and CDR2 ANQGSEA. The CDR3 DNA reads TGCAGCGTTGAAGACGAACGGACCTCCTACGAGCAGTACTTC. The encoded protein is CSVEDERTSYEQYF.

The chain combines TRBV11-2 with TRBJ1-5; a possible D gene is TRBD1 (6 bases). This CDR3 region has 15 residues. Looked up from germline, CDR1 is SGHAT and CDR2 is FQNNGV. The ends were cut back, 4 bases at V and 4 bases at J, with 14 bases in the middle. This CDR3 is CASSSGGRLNQPQHF. CDR3 in DNA: TGTGCCAGCAGCTCGGGGGGGCGGCTGAATCAGCCCCAGCATTTT.

This clonotype was recorded a few times. The rearrangement joins TRBV7-3 to TRBJ1-2; a weak D match, TRBD1 (5 bases). Trimming pared 0 bases from V and 3 bases from J, leaving 11 bases between. The CDR3 has 15 residues. Germline V lookup: CDR1 SGHTA, CDR2 FQGTGA. The CDR3 region is CASSLTGRGDYGYTF. For the CDR3, the DNA is TGTGCCAGCAGCTTAACAGGAAGGGGAGACTATGGCTACACCTTC. Variable domain in full (rest from reference TRBV7-3 and TRBJ1-2): GAGVSQTPSNKVTEKGKYVELRCDPISGHTALYWYRQSLGQGPEFLIYFQGTGAADDSGLPNDRFFAVRPEGSVSTLKIQRTERGDSAVYLCASSLTGRGDYGYTFGSGTRLTVV.

This clonotype was counted at least ten times. The J gene is TRBJ2-4, the V gene TRBV6-1; TRBD2 matches 7 bases. The CDR3 runs 14 residues. Germline V gene data show CDR1 as MNHNS and CDR2 as SASEGT. Trimming at V came to 6 bases and at J to 3 bases, leaving 5 bases not matched to a gene. The CDR3 DNA follows: TGTGCCAGCAGAGAGCGGGATGGCAAAAACATTCAGTACTTC. This encodes CASRERDGKNIQYF.